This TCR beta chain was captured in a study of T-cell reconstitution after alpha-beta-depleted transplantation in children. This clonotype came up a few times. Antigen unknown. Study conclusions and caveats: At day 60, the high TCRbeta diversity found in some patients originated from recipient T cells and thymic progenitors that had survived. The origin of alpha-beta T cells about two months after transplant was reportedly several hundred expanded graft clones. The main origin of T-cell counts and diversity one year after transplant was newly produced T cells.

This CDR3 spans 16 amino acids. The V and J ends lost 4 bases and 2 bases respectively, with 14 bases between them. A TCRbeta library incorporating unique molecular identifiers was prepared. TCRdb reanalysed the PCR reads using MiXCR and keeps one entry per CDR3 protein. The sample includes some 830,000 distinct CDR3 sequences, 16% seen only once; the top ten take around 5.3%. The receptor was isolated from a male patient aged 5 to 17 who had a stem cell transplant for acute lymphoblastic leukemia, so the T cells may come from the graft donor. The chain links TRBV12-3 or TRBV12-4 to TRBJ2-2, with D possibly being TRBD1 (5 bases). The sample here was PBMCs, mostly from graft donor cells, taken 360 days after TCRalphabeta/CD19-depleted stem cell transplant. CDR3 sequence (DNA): TGTGCCAGCAGTTCCCCCCTAGGGGCAAACACCGGGGAGCTGTTTTTT. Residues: CASSSPLGANTGELFF.